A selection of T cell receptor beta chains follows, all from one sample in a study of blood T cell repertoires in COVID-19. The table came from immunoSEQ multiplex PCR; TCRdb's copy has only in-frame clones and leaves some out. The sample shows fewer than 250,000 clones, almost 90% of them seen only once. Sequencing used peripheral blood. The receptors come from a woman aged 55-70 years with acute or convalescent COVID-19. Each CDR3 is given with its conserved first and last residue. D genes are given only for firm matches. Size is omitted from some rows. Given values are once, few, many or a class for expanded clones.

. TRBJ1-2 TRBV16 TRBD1 TGTGCCAGCAGCCTGACGGACAGGACCCCCTATGGCTACACCTTC CASSLTDRTPYGYTF
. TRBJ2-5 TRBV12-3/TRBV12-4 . TGTGCCAGTCGTTTTAGTATGCTTGAGACCCAGTACTTC CASRFSMLETQYF
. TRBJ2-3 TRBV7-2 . TGTGCCAGCAGCTTGACAAGAAGCACAGATACGCAGTATTTT CASSLTRSTDTQYF
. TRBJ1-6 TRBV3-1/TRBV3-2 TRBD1 TGTGCCAGCAGCTTCCGGGACAGGGTGGGATCACCCCTCCACTTT CASSFRDRVGSPLHF
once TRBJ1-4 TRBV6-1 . TGTGCCAGCAGTGAACAAACTGCAACTAATGAAAAACTGTTTTTT CASSEQTATNEKLFF
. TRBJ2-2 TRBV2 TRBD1 TGTGCCAGCAGTGGGGACAGGGGGCGCGACGGGGAGCTGTTTTTT CASSGDRGRDGELFF
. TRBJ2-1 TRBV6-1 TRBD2 TGTGCCAGCAGTGACAGCGGGGGGGCGCGAAATGAGCAGTTCTTC CASSDSGGARNEQFF
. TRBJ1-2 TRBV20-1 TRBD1 TGCAGTGCCCAACAGGGGCTGGGCTACACCTTC CSAQQGLGYTF
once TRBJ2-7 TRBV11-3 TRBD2 TGTGCCAGCAGCCTCCTAGCGGGAGAATACTACGAGCAGTACTTC CASSLLAGEYYEQYF
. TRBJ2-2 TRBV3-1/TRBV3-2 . TGTGCCAGCAGCCGATGGACTTCGAACACCGGGGAGCTGTTTTTT CASSRWTSNTGELFF
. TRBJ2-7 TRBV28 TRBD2 TGTGCCAGCAGTTTAGCGGGAGGGCCGGGTCTCTTCGAGCAGTACTTC CASSLAGGPGLFEQYF
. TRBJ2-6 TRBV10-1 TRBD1 TGCGCCAGCAGTGGCCCTGACAGGGGGCCCAGCGGTGGGGCCAACGTCCTGACTTTC CASSGPDRGPSGGANVLTF
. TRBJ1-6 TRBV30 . TGTGCCTGGGGACAAGATAGTTCACCCCTCCACTTT CAWGQDSSPLHF
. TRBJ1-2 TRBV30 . TGTGCCTGGAGTGTAGAGAACTCGCGGGGATGGGGAAGCTATGGCTACACCTTC CAWSVENSRGWGSYGYTF
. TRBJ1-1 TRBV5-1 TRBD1 TGCGCCAGCAGCTCCCGACAGGGTAATCCCACTGAAGCTTTCTTT CASSSRQGNPTEAFF
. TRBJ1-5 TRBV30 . TGTGCCTGGTCCCCGGGGATTTCGAACAATCAGCCCCAGCATTTT CAWSPGISNNQPQHF
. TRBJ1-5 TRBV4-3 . TGCGCCAGCAGCCAATTGGTCGGGGGCAATCAGCCCCAGCATTTT CASSQLVGGNQPQHF
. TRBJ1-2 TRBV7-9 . TGTGCCAGCAGCTACGGGCCACAAGGGGGCTATGGCTACACCTTC CASSYGPQGGYGYTF
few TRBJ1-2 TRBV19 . TGTGCCAGTAAGCGGACAGACTATGGCTACACCTTC CASKRTDYGYTF
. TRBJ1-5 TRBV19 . TGTGCCAGTAGTATAGTAGGGGATTATAGCAATCAGCCCCAGCATTTT CASSIVGDYSNQPQHF
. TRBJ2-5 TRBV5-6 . TGTGCCAGCAGCTCTACAGGGTCGAGGGGCCGCCAAGAGACCCAGTACTTC CASSSTGSRGRQETQYF
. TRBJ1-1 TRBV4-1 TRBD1 TGCGCCAGCAGCCAAACGGTACAGGGGGGCACTGAAGCTTTCTTT CASSQTVQGGTEAFF